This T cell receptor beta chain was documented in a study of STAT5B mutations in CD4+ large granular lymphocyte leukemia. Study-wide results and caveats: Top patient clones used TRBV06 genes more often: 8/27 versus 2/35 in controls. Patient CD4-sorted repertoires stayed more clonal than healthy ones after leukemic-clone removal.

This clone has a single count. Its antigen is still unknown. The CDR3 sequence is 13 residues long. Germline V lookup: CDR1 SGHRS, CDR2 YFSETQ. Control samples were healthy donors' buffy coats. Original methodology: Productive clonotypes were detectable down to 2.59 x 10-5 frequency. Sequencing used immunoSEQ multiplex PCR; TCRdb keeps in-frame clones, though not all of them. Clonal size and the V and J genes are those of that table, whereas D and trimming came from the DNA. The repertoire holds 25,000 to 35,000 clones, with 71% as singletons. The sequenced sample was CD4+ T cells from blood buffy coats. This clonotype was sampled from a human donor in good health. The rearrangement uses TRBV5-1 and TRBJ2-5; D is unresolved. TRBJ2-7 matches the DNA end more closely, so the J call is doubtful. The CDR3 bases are TGCGCCAGCAGCCCCGACAACTCCTACGAGCAGTACTTC. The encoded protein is CASSPDNSYEQYF.